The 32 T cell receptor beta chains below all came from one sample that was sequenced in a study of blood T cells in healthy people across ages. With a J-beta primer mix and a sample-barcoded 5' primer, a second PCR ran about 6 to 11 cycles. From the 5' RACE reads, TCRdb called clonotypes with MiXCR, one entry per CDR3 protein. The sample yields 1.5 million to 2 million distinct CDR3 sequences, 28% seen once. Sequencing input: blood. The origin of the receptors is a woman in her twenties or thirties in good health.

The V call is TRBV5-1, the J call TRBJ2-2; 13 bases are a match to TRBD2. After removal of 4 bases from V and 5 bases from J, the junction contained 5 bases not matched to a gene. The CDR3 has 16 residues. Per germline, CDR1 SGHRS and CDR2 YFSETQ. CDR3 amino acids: CASSRTSGGATGELFF. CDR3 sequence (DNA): TGCGCCAGCAGCCGGACTAGCGGGGGCGCTACCGGGGAGCTGTTTTTT.

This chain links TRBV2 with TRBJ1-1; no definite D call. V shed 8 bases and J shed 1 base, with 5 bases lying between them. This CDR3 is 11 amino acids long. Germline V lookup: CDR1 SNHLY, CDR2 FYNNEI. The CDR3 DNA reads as TGTGCCAGCGGATCGAACACTGAAGCTTTCTTT. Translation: CASGSNTEAFF.

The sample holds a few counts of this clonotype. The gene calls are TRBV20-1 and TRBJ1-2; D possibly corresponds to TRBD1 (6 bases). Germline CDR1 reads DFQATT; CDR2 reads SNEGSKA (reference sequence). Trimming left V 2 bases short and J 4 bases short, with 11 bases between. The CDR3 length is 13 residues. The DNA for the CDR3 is TGCAGTGCTAGACCAGGGGCTCTCTATGGCTACACCTTC. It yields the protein CSARPGALYGYTF.

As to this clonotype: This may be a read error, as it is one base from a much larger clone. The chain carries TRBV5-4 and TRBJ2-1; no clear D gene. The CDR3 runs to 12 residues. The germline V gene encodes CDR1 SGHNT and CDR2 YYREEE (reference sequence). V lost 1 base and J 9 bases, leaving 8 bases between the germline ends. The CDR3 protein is CASSLPWGEQFF. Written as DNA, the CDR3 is TGTGCCAGCAGCTTGCCTTGGGGTGAGCAGTTCTTC.

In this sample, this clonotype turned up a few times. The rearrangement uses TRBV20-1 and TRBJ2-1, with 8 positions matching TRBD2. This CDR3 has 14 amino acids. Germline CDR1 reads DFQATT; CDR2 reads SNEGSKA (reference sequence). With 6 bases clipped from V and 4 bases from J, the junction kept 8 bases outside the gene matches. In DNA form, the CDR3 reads TGCAGTGCCACGCTTTTAGCGGGGTACAATGAGCAGTTCTTC. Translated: CSATLLAGYNEQFF.

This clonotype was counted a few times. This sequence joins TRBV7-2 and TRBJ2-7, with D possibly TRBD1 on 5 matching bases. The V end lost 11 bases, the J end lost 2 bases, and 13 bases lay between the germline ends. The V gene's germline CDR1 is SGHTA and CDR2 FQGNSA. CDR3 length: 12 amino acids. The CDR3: CASQGRTYEQYF. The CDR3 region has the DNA TGTGCCTCCCAGGGTAGGACCTACGAGCAGTACTTC. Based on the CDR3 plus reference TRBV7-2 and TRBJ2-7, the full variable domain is GAGVSQSPSNKVTEKGKDVELRCDPISGHTALYWYRQSLGQGLEFLIYFQGNSAPDKSGLPSDRFSAERTGGSVSTLTIQRTQQEDSAVYLCASQGRTYEQYFGPGTRLTVT.

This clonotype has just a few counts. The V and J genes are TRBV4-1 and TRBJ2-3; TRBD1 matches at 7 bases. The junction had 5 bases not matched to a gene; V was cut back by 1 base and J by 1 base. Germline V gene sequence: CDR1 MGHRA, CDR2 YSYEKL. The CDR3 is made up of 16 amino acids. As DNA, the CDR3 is TGCGCCAGCAGCCAAGTTGGGACAGCTCGCACAGATACGCAGTATTTT. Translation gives CASSQVGTARTDTQYF.

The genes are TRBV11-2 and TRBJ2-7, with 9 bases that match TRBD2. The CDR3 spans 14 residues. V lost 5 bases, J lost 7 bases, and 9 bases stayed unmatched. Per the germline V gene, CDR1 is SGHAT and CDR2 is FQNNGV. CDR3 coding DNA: TGTGCCAGCAGCCTAGCGGGGAACCGCAATGAGCAGTACTTC. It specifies CASSLAGNRNEQYF.

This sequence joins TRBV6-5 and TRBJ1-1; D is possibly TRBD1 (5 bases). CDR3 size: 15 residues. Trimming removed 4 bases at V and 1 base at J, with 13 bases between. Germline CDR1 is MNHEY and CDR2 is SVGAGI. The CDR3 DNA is TGTGCCAGCAGTTTAGGGACCAAGGGGAACACTGAAGCTTTCTTT. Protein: CASSLGTKGNTEAFF.

The CDR3 protein is CAISEVLSNYGYTF. The CDR3 region has the DNA TGTGCCATCTCGGAGGTGTTGAGTAACTATGGCTACACCTTC. This rearrangement joins TRBV10-3 to TRBJ1-2; D ambiguous. The V and J ends lost 8 bases and 1 base respectively, with 14 bases between them. The CDR3 is 14 residues long. Germline V CDR1 and CDR2: ENHRY, SYGVKD.

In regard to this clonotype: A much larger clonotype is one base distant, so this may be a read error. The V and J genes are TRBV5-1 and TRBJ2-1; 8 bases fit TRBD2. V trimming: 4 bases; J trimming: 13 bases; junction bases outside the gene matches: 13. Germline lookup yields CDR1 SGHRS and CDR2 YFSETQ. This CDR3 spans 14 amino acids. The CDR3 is CASSLRGDGETQFF. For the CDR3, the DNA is TGCGCCAGCAGCCTGCGGGGGGATGGAGAGACCCAGTTCTTC. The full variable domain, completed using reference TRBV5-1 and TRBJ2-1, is KAGVTQTPRYLIKTRGQQVTLSCSPISGHRSVSWYQQTPGQGLQFLFEYFSETQRNKGNFPGRFSGRQFSNSRSEMNVSTLELGDSALYLCASSLRGDGETQFFGPGTRLTVL.

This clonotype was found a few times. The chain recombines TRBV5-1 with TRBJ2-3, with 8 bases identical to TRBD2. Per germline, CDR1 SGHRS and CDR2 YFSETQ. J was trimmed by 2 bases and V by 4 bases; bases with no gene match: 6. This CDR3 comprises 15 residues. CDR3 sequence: CASSGVLAATDTQYF. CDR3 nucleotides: TGCGCCAGCAGCGGCGTACTAGCGGCCACAGATACGCAGTATTTT.

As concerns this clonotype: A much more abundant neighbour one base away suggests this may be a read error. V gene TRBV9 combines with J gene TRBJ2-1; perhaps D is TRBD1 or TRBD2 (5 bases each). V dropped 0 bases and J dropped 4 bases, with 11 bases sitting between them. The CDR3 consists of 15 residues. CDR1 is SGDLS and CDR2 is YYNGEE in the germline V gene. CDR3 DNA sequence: TGTGCCAGCAGCGTAGTAGGGGAGCGATACAATGAGCAGTTCTTC. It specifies CASSVVGERYNEQFF.

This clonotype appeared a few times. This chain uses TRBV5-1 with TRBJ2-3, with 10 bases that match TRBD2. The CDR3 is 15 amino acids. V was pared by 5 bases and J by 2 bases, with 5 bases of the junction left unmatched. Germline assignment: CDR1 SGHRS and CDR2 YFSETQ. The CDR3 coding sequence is TGCGCCAGCAGTAGCGGGGGGTCCCACACAGATACGCAGTATTTT. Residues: CASSSGGSHTDTQYF.

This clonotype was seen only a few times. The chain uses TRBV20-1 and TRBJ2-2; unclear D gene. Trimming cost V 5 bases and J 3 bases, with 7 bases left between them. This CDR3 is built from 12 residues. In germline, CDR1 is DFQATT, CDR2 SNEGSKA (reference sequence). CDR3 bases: TGCAGTGCTTTGCCTTACACCGGGGAGCTGTTTTTT. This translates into CSALPYTGELFF.

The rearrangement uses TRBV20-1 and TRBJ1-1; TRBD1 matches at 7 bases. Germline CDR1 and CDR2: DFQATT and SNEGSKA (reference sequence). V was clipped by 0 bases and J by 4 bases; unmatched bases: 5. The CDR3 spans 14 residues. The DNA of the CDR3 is TGCAGTGCTAGAGATCTTAACAGGGGCACTGAAGCTTTCTTT. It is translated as CSARDLNRGTEAFF.

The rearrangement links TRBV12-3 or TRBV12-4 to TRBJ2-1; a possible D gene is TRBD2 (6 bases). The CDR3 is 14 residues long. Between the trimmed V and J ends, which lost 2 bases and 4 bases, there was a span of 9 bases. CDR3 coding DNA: TGTGCCAGCAGTTTATGGAGGGGTTACAATGAGCAGTTCTTC. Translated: CASSLWRGYNEQFF.

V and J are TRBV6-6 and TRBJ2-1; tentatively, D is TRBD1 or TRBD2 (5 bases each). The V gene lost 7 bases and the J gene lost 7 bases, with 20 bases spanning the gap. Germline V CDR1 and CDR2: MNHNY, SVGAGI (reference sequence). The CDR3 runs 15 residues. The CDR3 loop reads CASNTASGRNNEQFF. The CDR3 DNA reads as TGTGCCAGCAACACGGCCTCGGGGCGGAATAATGAGCAGTTCTTC.

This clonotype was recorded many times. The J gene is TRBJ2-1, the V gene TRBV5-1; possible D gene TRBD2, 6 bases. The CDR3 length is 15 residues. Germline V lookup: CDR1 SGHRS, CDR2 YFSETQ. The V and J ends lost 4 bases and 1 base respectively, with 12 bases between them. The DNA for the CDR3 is TGCGCCAGCAGCACCCGAGCGGGTTCCTACAATGAGCAGTTCTTC. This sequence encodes CASSTRAGSYNEQFF.

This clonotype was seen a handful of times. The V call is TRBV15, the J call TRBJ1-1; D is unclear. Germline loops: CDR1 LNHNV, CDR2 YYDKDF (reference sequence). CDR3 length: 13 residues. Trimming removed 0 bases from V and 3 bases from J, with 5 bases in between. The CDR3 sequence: CATSRDGYTEAFF. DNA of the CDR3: TGTGCCACCAGCAGAGACGGTTACACTGAAGCTTTCTTT. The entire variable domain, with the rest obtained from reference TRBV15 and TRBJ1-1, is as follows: DAMVIQNPRYQVTQFGKPVTLSCSQTLNHNVMYWYQQKSSQAPKLLFHYYDKDFNNEADTPDNFQSRRPNTSFCFLDIRSPGLGDTAMYLCATSRDGYTEAFFGQGTRLTVV.

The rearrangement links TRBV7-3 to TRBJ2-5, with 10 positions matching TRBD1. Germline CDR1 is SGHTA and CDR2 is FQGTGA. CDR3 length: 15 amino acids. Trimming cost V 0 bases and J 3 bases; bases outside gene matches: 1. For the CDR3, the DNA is TGTGCCAGCAGCTTAACTGGGACAGGGGAAGAGACCCAGTACTTC. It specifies CASSLTGTGEETQYF. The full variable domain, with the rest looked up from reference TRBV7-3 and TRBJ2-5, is GAGVSQTPSNKVTEKGKYVELRCDPISGHTALYWYRQSLGQGPEFLIYFQGTGAADDSGLPNDRFFAVRPEGSVSTLKIQRTERGDSAVYLCASSLTGTGEETQYFGPGTRLLVL.

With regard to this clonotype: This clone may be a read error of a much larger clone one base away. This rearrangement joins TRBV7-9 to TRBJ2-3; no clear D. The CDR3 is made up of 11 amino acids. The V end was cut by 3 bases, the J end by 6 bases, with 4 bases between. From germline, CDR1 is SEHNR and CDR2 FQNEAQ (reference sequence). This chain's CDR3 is CASSFDDTQYF. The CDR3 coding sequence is TGTGCCAGCAGCTTTGACGATACGCAGTATTTT.

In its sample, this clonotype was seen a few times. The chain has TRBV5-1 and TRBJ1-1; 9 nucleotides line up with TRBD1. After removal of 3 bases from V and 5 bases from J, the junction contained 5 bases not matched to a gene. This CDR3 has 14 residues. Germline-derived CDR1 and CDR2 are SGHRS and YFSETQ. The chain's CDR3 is CASSSGTGPTEAFF. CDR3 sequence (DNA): TGCGCCAGCAGCTCCGGGACAGGGCCAACTGAAGCTTTCTTT.

CDR3 sequence (DNA): TGCGCCAGCAGGGTAGCGATAAGCTCCTACAATGAGCAGTTCTTC. The encoded protein is CASRVAISSYNEQFF. The gene calls are TRBV4-1 and TRBJ2-1, with a possible D match to TRBD2 (5 bases). Trimming shortened V by 6 bases and J by 0 bases, and 12 bases separated the two germline ends. Germline CDR1 is MGHRA and CDR2 is YSYEKL. The CDR3 covers 15 residues.

CDR3 in DNA: TGTGCCAGCAGCTTAGATGGGTCGGGGGCCTACGAGCAGTACTTC. Its translation: CASSLDGSGAYEQYF. The chain uses TRBV7-2 and TRBJ2-7, with a weak D call TRBD2 (6 bases). Germline loops: CDR1 SGHTA, CDR2 FQGNSA. There are 15 residues in the CDR3. The V gene lost 1 base and the J gene lost 2 bases, with 12 bases spanning the gap.

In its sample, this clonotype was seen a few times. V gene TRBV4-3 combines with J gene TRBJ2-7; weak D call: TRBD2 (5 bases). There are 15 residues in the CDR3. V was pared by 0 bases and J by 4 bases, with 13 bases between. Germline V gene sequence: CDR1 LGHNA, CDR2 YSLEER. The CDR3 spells CASSQDKYQRYEQYF. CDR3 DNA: TGCGCCAGCAGCCAAGATAAGTACCAGCGGTACGAGCAGTACTTC.

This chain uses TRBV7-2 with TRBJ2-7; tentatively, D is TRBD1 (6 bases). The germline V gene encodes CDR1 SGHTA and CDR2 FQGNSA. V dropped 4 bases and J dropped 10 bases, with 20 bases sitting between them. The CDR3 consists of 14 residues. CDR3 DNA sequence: TGTGCCAGCAGCTCCGGGACAATGTTATTCACCCAGTACTTC. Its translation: CASSSGTMLFTQYF.

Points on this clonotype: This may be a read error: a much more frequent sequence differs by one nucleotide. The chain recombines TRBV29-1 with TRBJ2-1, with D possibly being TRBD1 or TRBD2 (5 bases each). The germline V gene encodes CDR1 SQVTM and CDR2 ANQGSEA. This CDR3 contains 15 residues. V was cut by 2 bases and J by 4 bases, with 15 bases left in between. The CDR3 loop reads CSVEPLGDGYNEQFF. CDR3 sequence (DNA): TGCAGCGTTGAACCCCTGGGGGACGGATACAATGAGCAGTTCTTC.

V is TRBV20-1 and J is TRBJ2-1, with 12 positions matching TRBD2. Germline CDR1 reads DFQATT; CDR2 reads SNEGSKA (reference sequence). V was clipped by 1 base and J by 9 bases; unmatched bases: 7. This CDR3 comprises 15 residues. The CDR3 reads CSARASGRALGEQFF. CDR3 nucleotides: TGCAGTGCTAGAGCTAGCGGGAGGGCCCTCGGTGAGCAGTTCTTC.

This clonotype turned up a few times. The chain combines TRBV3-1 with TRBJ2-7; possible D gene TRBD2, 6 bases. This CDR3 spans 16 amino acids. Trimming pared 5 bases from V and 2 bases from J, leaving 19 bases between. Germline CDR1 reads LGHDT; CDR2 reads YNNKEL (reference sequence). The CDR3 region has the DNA TGTGCCAGCAGCTCGATTGTCTCTGGCGGGGCCTACGAGCAGTACTTC. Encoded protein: CASSSIVSGGAYEQYF.

This chain's CDR3 is CATSVGGEALNEQFF. CDR3 bases: TGTGCCACCAGTGTTGGGGGCGAGGCGCTCAATGAGCAGTTCTTC. J is TRBJ2-1 and V is TRBV24-1; possible D gene TRBD1, 6 bases. Germline V gene lookup returns CDR1 KGHDR and CDR2 SFDVKD. The CDR3 spans 15 residues. The germline V and J ends were trimmed by 5 bases and 6 bases, with 16 bases remaining between them.

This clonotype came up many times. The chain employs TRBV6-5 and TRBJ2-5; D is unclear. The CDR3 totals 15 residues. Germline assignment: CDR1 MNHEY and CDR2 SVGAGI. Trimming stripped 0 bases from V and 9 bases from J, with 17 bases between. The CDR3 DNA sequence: TGTGCCAGCAGTTACTCCCAGTCTCTTCGGGCTCCCCAGTACTTC. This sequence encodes CASSYSQSLRAPQYF.